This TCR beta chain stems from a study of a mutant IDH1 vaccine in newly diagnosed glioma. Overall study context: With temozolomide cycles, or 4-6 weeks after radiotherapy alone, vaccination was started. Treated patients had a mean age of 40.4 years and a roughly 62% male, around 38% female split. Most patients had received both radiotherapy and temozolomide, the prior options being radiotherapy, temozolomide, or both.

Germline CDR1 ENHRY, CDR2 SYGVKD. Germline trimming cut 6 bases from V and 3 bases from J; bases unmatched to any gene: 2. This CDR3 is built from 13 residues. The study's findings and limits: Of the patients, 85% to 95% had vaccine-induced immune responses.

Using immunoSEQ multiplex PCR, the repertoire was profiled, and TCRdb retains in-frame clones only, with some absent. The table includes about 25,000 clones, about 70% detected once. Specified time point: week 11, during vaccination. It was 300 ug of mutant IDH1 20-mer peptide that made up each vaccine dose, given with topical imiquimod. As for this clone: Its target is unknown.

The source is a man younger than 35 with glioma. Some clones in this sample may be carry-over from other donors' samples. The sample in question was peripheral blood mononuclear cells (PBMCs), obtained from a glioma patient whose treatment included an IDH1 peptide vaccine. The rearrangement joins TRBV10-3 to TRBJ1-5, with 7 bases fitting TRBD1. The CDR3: CAIRGQNNQPQHF. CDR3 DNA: TGTGCCATCAGGGGACAGAACAATCAGCCCCAGCATTTT.